The next 31 T cell receptor beta chains were all read from a single sample in a study of blood T cell repertoires in COVID-19 (dated by TCRdb to 2018 to 2021). The library was built by means of the immunoSEQ multiplex PCR assay. The immuneACCESS repertoire file appears here via TCRdb, limited to in-frame rearrangements. These files lack a portion of the clones; in checked studies, under half of the deficit traces to unresolved V genes, and the cause of the others is not known. This sample lists tens of thousands of clones; roughly 80% were detected once. The top ten hold about 4.1% of the sample. Sequencing was performed on peripheral blood. The receptors stem from a middle-aged man with active COVID-19.

The gene calls are TRBV2 and TRBJ2-5, with 16 bases that match TRBD2. In germline, CDR1 is SNHLY, CDR2 FYNNEI. The CDR3 extends over 18 amino acids. V was clipped by 0 bases and J by 5 bases; unmatched bases: 6. CDR3 in DNA: TGTGCCAGCAGTGAAGCGCTGGGACTAGCGGGGGGGTTGGAGACCCAGTACTTC. It encodes CASSEALGLAGGLETQYF.

The chain uses TRBV5-1 and TRBJ1-1, with 8 bases identical to TRBD1. J lost 6 bases, V lost 5 bases, and 12 bases had no gene match. This CDR3 has 15 residues. The germline gives CDR1 SGHRS, CDR2 YFSETQ. The CDR3 reads CASRERDRGPAEAFF. The CDR3 coding sequence is TGCGCCAGCAGGGAGAGAGACAGGGGTCCTGCTGAAGCTTTCTTT.

V is TRBV5-1 and J is TRBJ2-3; 8 nucleotides line up with TRBD1. V lost 0 bases to trimming and J lost 0 bases; unmatched junction nucleotides: 3. Germline CDR1 is SGHRS and CDR2 is YFSETQ. This CDR3 has 16 amino acids. The CDR3 DNA is TGCGCCAGCAGCTTGGGGCAGGGGGCGAGCACAGATACGCAGTATTTT. This translates into CASSLGQGASTDTQYF.

The chain links TRBV18 to TRBJ2-3; no reliable D call. Germline V lookup: CDR1 KGHSH, CDR2 LQKENI. The CDR3 is 16 amino acids. V lost 2 bases to trimming and J lost 3 bases, with 15 bases between them. Written as DNA, the CDR3 is TGTGCCAGCTCACCATTCACGGTGGTAGTAACAGATACGCAGTATTTT. It translates to CASSPFTVVVTDTQYF.

This chain uses TRBV28 with TRBJ2-6; TRBD1 matches 8 bases. J was trimmed by 10 bases and V by 6 bases; bases with no gene match: 11. This CDR3 comprises 15 residues. Germline V gene data show CDR1 as MDHEN and CDR2 as SYDVKM. The CDR3 DNA is TGTGCCAGCAGCCCTCGGGGCAGGGGGCTTAACGTCCTGACTTTC. Amino acids: CASSPRGRGLNVLTF.

V usage is TRBV28 and J usage is TRBJ1-1; 10 bases fit TRBD1. Germline V CDR1 and CDR2: MDHEN, SYDVKM. Germline trimming cut 4 bases from V and 2 bases from J; bases unmatched to any gene: 4. The CDR3 is 15 amino acids. CDR3 region: CASSSTGGPNTEAFF. As DNA, the CDR3 is TGTGCCAGCAGTTCGACAGGGGGCCCCAACACTGAAGCTTTCTTT.

The chain uses TRBV9 and TRBJ1-2; the match to TRBD1 covers 7 bases. Germline V gene lookup returns CDR1 SGDLS and CDR2 YYNGEE. The CDR3 has 16 amino acids. V dropped 0 bases and J dropped 5; count of bases not matched to a gene: 10. CDR3 sequence: CASSVGGQSRKYGYTF. In DNA form, the CDR3 reads TGTGCCAGCAGCGTAGGGGGACAGTCTAGGAAGTATGGCTACACCTTC.

This clone was counted once. The CDR3 loop reads CASSPPPLAGGEETQYF. The CDR3 DNA is TGTGCCAGCAGCCCTCCCCCACTAGCGGGGGGTGAAGAGACCCAGTACTTC. This chain connects TRBV9 to TRBJ2-5; 12 bases match TRBD2. CDR1 is SGDLS and CDR2 is YYNGEE in the germline V gene. The junction had 10 bases not matched to a gene; V was cut back by 4 bases and J by 3 bases. The CDR3 is made up of 17 amino acids.

The rearrangement links TRBV6-5 to TRBJ2-1; 11 nucleotides line up with TRBD2. The J segment lost 7 bases and the V segment lost 10 bases, leaving 9 bases of the junction unmatched. CDR3 size: 14 residues. The germline V gene has CDR1 MNHEY and CDR2 SVGAGI. For the CDR3, the DNA is TGTGCCACAGAACCTAGCGGGGGGAGTAATGAGCAGTTCTTC. Residues: CATEPSGGSNEQFF.

The V gene is TRBV4-1, the J gene TRBJ1-4; D remains ambiguous. The V and J ends lost 0 bases and 0 bases respectively, with 8 bases between them. Germline values: CDR1 MGHRA, CDR2 YSYEKL. The CDR3 extends over 16 amino acids. CDR3 sequence: CASSQDSLATNEKLFF. The DNA for the CDR3 is TGCGCCAGCAGCCAAGATTCGCTAGCAACTAATGAAAAACTGTTTTTT.

The gene calls are TRBV29-1 and TRBJ1-1, with a possible D match to TRBD1 (5 bases). The CDR3 has 12 amino acids. From germline, CDR1 is SQVTM and CDR2 ANQGSEA. V dropped 2 bases and J dropped 3 bases, with 7 bases sitting between them. DNA for the CDR3: TGCAGCGTTGAATCGGGGGACACTGAAGCTTTCTTT. This encodes CSVESGDTEAFF. The full variable domain, its missing parts supplied by reference TRBV29-1 and TRBJ1-1, is SAVISQKPSRDICQRGTSLTIQCQVDSQVTMMFWYRQQPGQSLTLIATANQGSEATYESGFVIDKFPISRPNLTFSTLTVSNMSPEDSSIYLCSVESGDTEAFFGQGTRLTVV.

The chain uses TRBV5-1 and TRBJ2-5, with D perhaps TRBD1 (6 bases). The CDR3 totals 14 residues. Trimming cost V 8 bases and J 4 bases, with 18 bases left between them. Germline V CDR1 and CDR2: SGHRS, YFSETQ. CDR3 nucleotides: TGCGCCAGGGGGGAACAGGGTTCGGCAGAGACCCAGTACTTC. Residues: CARGEQGSAETQYF.

The chain joins TRBV7-2 to TRBJ2-7; 12 nucleotides match TRBD1. Germline assignment: CDR1 SGHTA and CDR2 FQGNSA. The J segment lost 9 bases and the V segment lost 1 base, leaving 7 bases of the junction unmatched. The CDR3 length is 15 residues. The CDR3, as DNA: TGTGCCAGCAGCTTAGAAGGGACAGGGGGCAAGGTGCAGTACTTC. It specifies CASSLEGTGGKVQYF.

This chain uses TRBV11-2 with TRBJ2-1; 12 bases line up with TRBD2. Germline V gene sequence: CDR1 SGHAT, CDR2 FQNNGV. The CDR3 loop spans 16 amino acids. The J segment lost 8 bases and the V segment lost 5 bases, leaving 10 bases of the junction unmatched. The CDR3 sequence: CASSRWASGGADEQFF. The DNA of the CDR3 is TGTGCCAGCAGCCGCTGGGCTAGCGGGGGGGCTGATGAGCAGTTCTTC.

The CDR3 reads CSVSQPGYTF. In DNA form, the CDR3 reads TGCAGTGTGAGTCAACCTGGCTACACCTTC. The chain joins TRBV20-1 to TRBJ1-2; no firm D call. Trimming shortened V by 7 bases and J by 7 bases, and 10 bases separated the two germline ends. The V gene's germline CDR1 is DFQATT and CDR2 SNEGSKA (reference sequence). The CDR3 contains 10 residues.

CDR3 coding DNA: TGTGCCAGCAGCTTAGGACAGGGGTTGGAGACCCAGTACTTC. Translated, it gives CASSLGQGLETQYF. The chain combines TRBV7-8 with TRBJ2-5, with 8 nucleotides matching TRBD1. The CDR3 covers 14 residues. Trimming cost V 1 base and J 5 bases; bases outside gene matches: 3. The germline gives CDR1 SGHVS, CDR2 FQNEAQ. Using reference TRBV7-8 and TRBJ2-5 for the parts outside the CDR3, the full variable domain is GAGVSQSPRYKVAKRGQDVALRCDPISGHVSLFWYQQALGQGPEFLTYFQNEAQLDKSGLPSDRFFAERPEGSVSTLKIQRTQQEDSAVYLCASSLGQGLETQYFGPGTRLLVL.

V and J are TRBV7-8 and TRBJ2-1; 12 bases line up with TRBD2. CDR1 is SGHVS, CDR2 FQNEAQ, per germline. CDR3 length equals 16 residues. With 4 bases clipped from V and 6 bases from J, the junction kept 7 bases outside the gene matches. CDR3 sequence reads: CASSSLAGGSGNEQFF. CDR3 DNA sequence: TGTGCCAGCAGCTCCCTAGCGGGGGGGTCTGGCAATGAGCAGTTCTTC. The full variable domain, rest sourced from reference TRBV7-8 and TRBJ2-1, is GAGVSQSPRYKVAKRGQDVALRCDPISGHVSLFWYQQALGQGPEFLTYFQNEAQLDKSGLPSDRFFAERPEGSVSTLKIQRTQQEDSAVYLCASSSLAGGSGNEQFFGPGTRLTVL.

The CDR3 bases are TGCGCCAGCAGCCTAGGGACTAGCGGGGAATTTGGTGAGCAGTTCTTC. Its protein is CASSLGTSGEFGEQFF. V usage is TRBV5-1 and J usage is TRBJ2-1; 13 nucleotides match TRBD2. CDR1 is SGHRS, CDR2 YFSETQ, per germline. V was pared by 4 bases and J by 9 bases, with 10 bases of the junction left unmatched. This CDR3 is built from 16 residues. The full variable domain, with the rest looked up from reference TRBV5-1 and TRBJ2-1, is KAGVTQTPRYLIKTRGQQVTLSCSPISGHRSVSWYQQTPGQGLQFLFEYFSETQRNKGNFPGRFSGRQFSNSRSEMNVSTLELGDSALYLCASSLGTSGEFGEQFFGPGTRLTVL.

The gene calls are TRBV16 and TRBJ2-7; tentative D call: TRBD2 (6 bases). The CDR3 is 14 residues long. Germline V lookup: CDR1 KGHSY, CDR2 FQNENV. Trimming removed 6 bases at V and 6 bases at J, with 18 bases between. CDR3 residues: CASREPGVGAEQYF. As DNA, the CDR3 is TGTGCCAGCAGAGAACCGGGAGTAGGGGCCGAGCAGTACTTC.

The chain has TRBV6-2 or TRBV6-3 and TRBJ1-5; D gene ambiguous. Trimming pared 3 bases from V and 4 bases from J, leaving 10 bases between. Germline V gives CDR1 MNHEY, CDR2 SVGEGT. The CDR3 extends over 14 amino acids. The CDR3 DNA reads as TGTGCCAGCAGTTATGAGGGTTGGAATCAGCCCCAGCATTTT. Translation gives CASSYEGWNQPQHF.

There are a few counts of this clone. This chain connects TRBV19 to TRBJ2-3; D is perhaps TRBD2 (5 bases). The germline CDR1 and CDR2 sequences are LNHDA and SQIVND (reference sequence). Trimming cost V 0 bases and J 2 bases, with 9 bases left between them. This CDR3 comprises 15 residues. The CDR3 region is CASSIDGKATDTQYF. DNA of the CDR3: TGTGCCAGTAGTATAGACGGGAAGGCCACAGATACGCAGTATTTT.

The chain is built from TRBV2 and TRBJ2-1; 10 bases fit TRBD2. V shed 0 bases and J 4 bases; nucleotides not matched to a gene: 9. This CDR3 comprises 18 residues. Per germline, CDR1 SNHLY and CDR2 FYNNEI. CDR3 amino acids: CASSEALRTSGAYNEQFF. The CDR3 DNA reads TGTGCCAGCAGTGAAGCCTTAAGGACTAGCGGAGCTTACAATGAGCAGTTCTTC.

V gene TRBV21-1 combines with J gene TRBJ1-5; the table's D gene call, TRBD1, was not cross checked with the DNA. TRBV21-1 has pseudogene status. This CDR3 region has 14 residues. Written as DNA, the CDR3 is TGTGCCGACAGGGGGAGTAAAAGCAATCAGCCCCAGCATTTT. This sequence encodes CADRGSKSNQPQHF.

This rearrangement joins TRBV14 to TRBJ2-7, with D possibly TRBD1 on 5 matching bases. From germline, CDR1 is SGHDN and CDR2 FVKESK. The CDR3 length is 13 residues. Trimming left V 8 bases short and J 2 bases short, with 13 bases between. The CDR3 region is CASRRGQTYEQYF. The DNA of the CDR3 is TGTGCCAGCCGCCGTGGACAAACCTACGAGCAGTACTTC.

The chain carries TRBV24-1 and TRBJ2-7; unclear D gene. The germline CDR1 and CDR2 sequences are KGHDR and SFDVKD. The V and J ends lost 3 bases and 2 bases respectively, with 10 bases between them. The CDR3 runs to 14 residues. CDR3 bases: TGTGCCACCAGTGATACCCACACCACCTACGAGCAGTACTTC. This encodes CATSDTHTTYEQYF.

This clone was counted once. The CDR3 DNA reads TGTGCCAGCAGCTTGGGGACAGGGGGCTATGGCTACACCTTC. Amino acids: CASSLGTGGYGYTF. V is TRBV5-5 and J is TRBJ1-2, with 10 bases that match TRBD1. The V segment lost 0 bases and the J segment 4 bases; nucleotides outside the gene matches: 0. The CDR3 is made up of 14 amino acids. Germline V gives CDR1 SGHKS, CDR2 YYEKEE (reference sequence).

The rearrangement joins TRBV19 to TRBJ2-7; 7 bases are shared with TRBD1. Germline V gives CDR1 LNHDA, CDR2 SQIVND (reference sequence). Germline trimming cut 5 bases from V and 5 bases from J; bases unmatched to any gene: 12. The CDR3 has 15 residues. CDR3 region: CASSSPTGNFDEQYF. Here the CDR3 DNA reads TGTGCCAGTAGTTCCCCGACAGGGAATTTCGACGAGCAGTACTTC. Supplemented by reference TRBV19 and TRBJ2-7, the full variable domain reads DGGITQSPKYLFRKEGQNVTLSCEQNLNHDAMYWYRQDPGQGLRLIYYSQIVNDFQKGDIAEGYSVSREKKESFPLTVTSAQKNPTAFYLCASSSPTGNFDEQYFGPGTRLTVT.

This chain uses TRBV7-2 with TRBJ1-1; D is perhaps TRBD1 (5 bases). Deletions cut 5 bases from V and 2 bases from J, with 9 bases between. The CDR3 spans 13 residues. Germline V lookup: CDR1 SGHTA, CDR2 FQGNSA. As DNA, the CDR3 is TGTGCCAGCAGCCGACAGAGCAACACTGAAGCTTTCTTT. Its translation is CASSRQSNTEAFF.

Only one count was recorded for this clone. The genes are TRBV4-1 and TRBJ1-5; 9 nucleotides align to TRBD1. CDR1 MGHRA and CDR2 YSYEKL come from the germline V gene. The CDR3 length is 16 residues. J was trimmed by 4 bases and V by 4 bases; bases with no gene match: 8. This CDR3 is CASSLNLGQGNQPQHF. DNA of the CDR3: TGCGCCAGCAGCCTCAATTTGGGACAGGGAAATCAGCCCCAGCATTTT.

This clone was seen a few times. The rearrangement joins TRBV13 to TRBJ2-1; D possibly corresponds to TRBD2 (8 bases). Germline CDR1 reads PRHDT; CDR2 reads FYEKMQ (reference sequence). The CDR3 runs to 15 residues. With 3 bases removed from V and 5 bases from J, the gap between germline ends came to 14 bases. Here the CDR3 DNA reads TGTGCCAGCAGCTTCCGCGGGGGGACAGACAATGAGCAGTTCTTC. As protein: CASSFRGGTDNEQFF.

V usage is TRBV2 and J usage is TRBJ2-3, with TRBD2 matching over 10 bases. The V segment lost 3 bases and the J segment 4 bases; nucleotides outside the gene matches: 10. The CDR3 has 17 amino acids. Germline CDR1 reads SNHLY; CDR2 reads FYNNEI. CDR3 sequence reads: CASSEAFERGGSDTQYF. CDR3 nucleotide sequence: TGTGCCAGCAGTGAGGCTTTCGAGCGGGGGGGGTCAGATACGCAGTATTTT.